Listed here are 9 T cell receptor beta chains from one sample, sequenced in a study of shared clonotypes between healthy human individuals. Repertoires were generated with immunoSEQ multiplex PCR, while TCRdb's copy carries only in-frame clones and drops some. The profile shows 2 million to 2.5 million clones, 85% to 95% of them singletons. Sample: naive CD4+ T cells from PBMCs. Subset here: CD45RA+ positively selected. All receptors derive from a young man in good health. Some clones in this sample may be carry-over from other donors' samples.

V is TRBV6-5 and J is TRBJ1-6; 8 nucleotides agree with TRBD1. The CDR3 loop spans 15 amino acids. J was trimmed by 5 bases and V by 6 bases; bases with no gene match: 6. From germline, CDR1 is MNHEY and CDR2 SVGAGI. Written as DNA, the CDR3 is TGTGCCAGCAGCCAAACGGACAGGGATAATTCACCCCTCCACTTT. It codes for CASSQTDRDNSPLHF.

This clone appeared a single time. This rearrangement joins TRBV29-1 to TRBJ2-3; the D call may be TRBD1 or TRBD2 (5 bases each). CDR3 length equals 12 residues. CDR1 SQVTM and CDR2 ANQGSEA come from the germline V gene. V was cut by 8 bases and J by 4 bases, with 13 bases left in between. CDR3 amino acids: CSISQGADTQYF. In nucleotides, the CDR3 is TGCAGCATCTCGCAGGGAGCAGATACGCAGTATTTT.

The chain employs TRBV28 and TRBJ1-2, with D maybe TRBD1 (6 bases). Germline V lookup: CDR1 MDHEN, CDR2 SYDVKM. This CDR3 has 12 amino acids. With 10 bases removed from V and 8 bases from J, the gap between germline ends came to 17 bases. Written as DNA, the CDR3 is TGTGCCATAGGCACACTCAGGGGCGGCTACACCTTC. As protein: CAIGTLRGGYTF.

CDR3 nucleotide sequence: TGTGCCAGCAGCTTAGCCCTTGGGGCAGCCAGCTCCTACAATGAGCAGTTCTTC. Protein sequence: CASSLALGAASSYNEQFF. The chain has TRBV7-6 and TRBJ2-1; possible D gene TRBD1, 5 bases. V dropped 0 bases and J dropped 0 bases, with 15 bases sitting between them. The CDR3 covers 18 residues. Germline CDR1 is SGHVS and CDR2 is FNYEAQ. Drawing the rest from reference TRBV7-6 and TRBJ2-1, the complete variable domain is GAGVSQSPRYKVTKRGQDVALRCDPISGHVSLYWYRQALGQGPEFLTYFNYEAQQDKSGLPNDRFSAERPEGSISTLTIQRTEQRDSAMYRCASSLALGAASSYNEQFFGPGTRLTVL.

The chain joins TRBV7-2 to TRBJ2-1; 9 bases are shared with TRBD2. Per the germline V gene, CDR1 is SGHTA and CDR2 is FQGNSA. The CDR3 is 15 residues long. Trimming took 5 bases from V and 7 from J; bases not matched to a gene: 9. In DNA form, the CDR3 reads TGTGCCAGCAGCCAAGAGGCGGGAGGGTGGAATGAGCAGTTCTTC. Encoded protein: CASSQEAGGWNEQFF.

J is TRBJ1-1 and V is TRBV5-6, with D perhaps TRBD1 (6 bases). The CDR3 loop spans 16 amino acids. V lost 2 bases and J 1 base, leaving 15 bases between the germline ends. Germline CDR1 reads SGHDT; CDR2 reads YYEEEE. CDR3 protein: CASSFGQGKSNTEAFF. Written as DNA, the CDR3 is TGTGCCAGCAGCTTTGGGCAGGGGAAATCGAACACTGAAGCTTTCTTT.

The gene calls are TRBV6-6 and TRBJ2-7; no reliable D call. The CDR3 length is 16 residues. Trimming took off 0 bases at V and 0 bases at J, with 12 bases between the two ends. The V gene's germline CDR1 is MNHNY and CDR2 SVGAGI (reference sequence). CDR3 protein: CASSYSEGWGSYEQYF. CDR3 nucleotides: TGTGCCAGCAGTTACTCGGAAGGTTGGGGCTCCTACGAGCAGTACTTC.

J is TRBJ2-3 and V is TRBV11-3; 7 bases fit TRBD1. V lost 3 bases and J lost 6; bases outside the gene matches: 6. Germline V gene data show CDR1 as SGHNT and CDR2 as YENEEA. This CDR3 is built from 14 residues. As DNA, the CDR3 is TGTGCCAGCAGCTTGCAGGGGGAGAGGGATACGCAGTATTTT. It translates to CASSLQGERDTQYF. Full variable domain (rest looked up from reference TRBV11-3 and TRBJ2-3): EAGVVQSPRYKIIEKKQPVAFWCNPISGHNTLYWYLQNLGQGPELLIRYENEEAVDDSQLPKDRFSAERLKGVDSTLKIQPAELGDSAVYLCASSLQGERDTQYFGPGTRLTVL.

Worth noting for this clone: Other nucleotide sequences in the sample specify the same CDR3. The chain joins TRBV28 to TRBJ2-1, with 7 positions matching TRBD2. The germline gives CDR1 MDHEN, CDR2 SYDVKM. The CDR3 has 15 amino acids. The V gene end was trimmed by 5 bases and the J gene end by 7 bases; junction bases not matched to a gene: 11. CDR3 sequence (DNA): TGTGCCAGCAGTCCCGGCCTAGCGGTTCGTAATGAGCAGTTCTTC. It yields the protein CASSPGLAVRNEQFF.